The clone carrying this T cell receptor beta chain was counted many times. What it binds is unknown. This entry belongs to a study of neurological immune-mediated disorders. General study results and limits: The multiple sclerosis repertoire cluster had no clinical or MRI correlate. When grouped phylogenetically, the repertoires of 18 of the 34 multiple sclerosis patients fell together in one related-CDR3 cluster, which is a possible signature.

For the unsorted libraries, 2 million PBMCs stored at -80 C served as input. cDNA synthesis was performed by 5'RACE with 10-nucleotide random UMIs. TCRdb passed the 5' RACE reads through MiXCR, listing each CDR3 protein once. The table lists tens of thousands of distinct CDR3 sequences, around 3.5% of them singletons, with approximately 2.9% in the top ten. V shed 1 base and J shed 0 bases, with 7 bases lying between them. The CDR3 is 15 amino acids. Input material: PBMCs. This chain connects TRBV12-3 or TRBV12-4 to TRBJ1-3; D is uncertain. This clonotype was obtained from a woman in her forties or fifties with multiple sclerosis. The CDR3 loop is CASSLESYSGNTIYF. The CDR3 DNA reads TGTGCCAGCAGTTTAGAGTCCTACTCTGGAAACACCATATATTTT.